Below are 9 T cell receptor beta chains sequenced from a single sample in a study of T-cell reconstitution after alpha-beta-depleted transplantation in children. Construction of the TCRbeta library involved unique molecular identifiers. TCRdb re-analysed the PCR reads in MiXCR, keeping a single row per CDR3 protein. The table records 530,000 or so distinct CDR3 sequences, 27% of them present only once. Material: PBMCs, obtained before TCRalphabeta/CD19-depleted stem cell transplant. These receptors came from a boy in the first two years of life with Wiskott-Aldrich syndrome, due to receive a stem cell transplant.

This clonotype occurred many times. The genes are TRBV5-1 and TRBJ1-5; D perhaps matches TRBD1 (6 bases). The CDR3 runs to 16 residues. V lost 0 bases, J lost 4 bases, and 14 bases lay in between. Per germline, CDR1 SGHRS and CDR2 YFSETQ. CDR3 in amino acids: CASSLARTARNQPQHF. In DNA form, the CDR3 reads TGCGCCAGCAGCTTGGCCCGGACAGCCAGAAATCAGCCCCAGCATTTT.

CDR3 sequence (DNA): TGCAGTGCTAGAGATTCCCTAGCGGGACGCACAGATACGCAGTATTTT. It translates to CSARDSLAGRTDTQYF. The chain links TRBV20-1 to TRBJ2-3; 9 bases are a match to TRBD2. The CDR3 runs to 16 residues. The V segment lost 0 bases and the J segment 1 base; nucleotides outside the gene matches: 5. The germline CDR1 and CDR2 sequences are DFQATT and SNEGSKA (reference sequence).

This clonotype has only a few counts. The rearrangement links TRBV4-1 to TRBJ2-1; D might be TRBD1 (7 bases). V lost 3 bases to trimming and J lost 2 bases, with 17 bases between them. The CDR3 has 17 residues. CDR1 and CDR2 from the germline V gene are MGHRA and YSYEKL. CDR3 protein: CASSQASTGRPYNEQFF. The CDR3 region has the DNA TGCGCCAGCAGCCAGGCCTCGACAGGGAGGCCCTACAATGAGCAGTTCTTC.

The rearrangement joins TRBV7-9 to TRBJ2-1, with 9 bases lining up with TRBD2. In germline, CDR1 is SEHNR, CDR2 FQNEAQ (reference sequence). The CDR3 runs 15 residues. V was pared by 10 bases and J by 5 bases, with 12 bases of the junction left unmatched. The CDR3 region has the DNA TGTGCCATCGTTAGCGGGAGTAGTAAAAACAATGAGCAGTTCTTC. This translates into CAIVSGSSKNNEQFF.

The genes are TRBV20-1 and TRBJ2-7; no reliable D call. The CDR3 runs 14 residues. The V gene's germline CDR1 is DFQATT and CDR2 SNEGSKA (reference sequence). V lost 0 bases and J 2 bases, leaving 11 bases between the germline ends. CDR3 protein: CSARDLVSPYEQYF. The CDR3 DNA reads as TGCAGTGCTAGAGATCTCGTTAGCCCCTACGAGCAGTACTTC.

The table lists this clonotype with a few counts. The chain combines TRBV9 with TRBJ2-7; D is uncertain. The CDR3 loop spans 15 amino acids. Per the germline V gene, CDR1 is SGDLS and CDR2 is YYNGEE. Trimming stripped 1 base from V and 5 bases from J, with 16 bases between. The CDR3 bases are TGTGCCAGCAGCGTAACATCGACCTTTATGAACGAGCAGTACTTC. It translates to CASSVTSTFMNEQYF.

This clonotype has more than one count but fewer than ten. This sequence joins TRBV14 and TRBJ2-2; 8 nucleotides line up with TRBD2. Per germline, CDR1 SGHDN and CDR2 FVKESK. Germline trimming cut 4 bases from V and 9 bases from J; bases unmatched to any gene: 7. The length of the CDR3 is 14 residues. CDR3 sequence (DNA): TGTGCCAGCAGCCGAGGACTAGCAAATCGGGAGCTGTTTTTT. It is translated as CASSRGLANRELFF.

This clonotype turned up a few times. The chain uses TRBV4-1 and TRBJ2-5, with 7 bases aligning to TRBD2. Per the germline V gene, CDR1 is MGHRA and CDR2 is YSYEKL. V gave up 6 bases and J gave up 1 base; unmatched junction bases: 5. This CDR3 is 14 amino acids long. CDR3 in amino acids: CASSRLAVQETQYF. CDR3 sequence (DNA): TGCGCCAGCAGTAGGCTAGCGGTCCAAGAGACCCAGTACTTC.

The chain recombines TRBV9 with TRBJ2-5; D may be TRBD1 or TRBD2 (6 bases each). Looked up from germline, CDR1 is SGDLS and CDR2 is YYNGEE. The CDR3 covers 15 residues. V lost 5 bases and J 1 base, leaving 15 bases between the germline ends. The CDR3 DNA follows: TGTGCCAGCAGTGAGGGGGGCGGCCTCCAAGAGACCCAGTACTTC. This gives the protein CASSEGGGLQETQYF.